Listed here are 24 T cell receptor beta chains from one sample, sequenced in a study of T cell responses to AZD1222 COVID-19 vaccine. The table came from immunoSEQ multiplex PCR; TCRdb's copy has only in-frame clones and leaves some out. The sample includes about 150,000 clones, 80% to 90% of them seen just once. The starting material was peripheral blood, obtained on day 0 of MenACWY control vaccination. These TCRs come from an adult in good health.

Here the CDR3 reads CASSLGTGGEFEKLFF. CDR3 coding DNA: TGTGCCAGCAGCTTAGGGACAGGGGGAGAATTTGAAAAACTGTTTTTT. This chain connects TRBV13 to TRBJ1-4, with 9 positions matching TRBD1. The trim removed 0 bases at V and 7 bases at J, leaving 6 bases unmatched. Germline V gene data show CDR1 as PRHDT and CDR2 as FYEKMQ (reference sequence). This CDR3 spans 16 amino acids.

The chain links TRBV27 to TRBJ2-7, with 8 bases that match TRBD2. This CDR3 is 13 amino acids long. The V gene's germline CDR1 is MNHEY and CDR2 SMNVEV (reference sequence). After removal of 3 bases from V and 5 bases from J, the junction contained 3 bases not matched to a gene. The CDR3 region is CASSFLGGDEQYF. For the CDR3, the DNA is TGTGCCAGCAGTTTCCTCGGGGGGGACGAGCAGTACTTC.

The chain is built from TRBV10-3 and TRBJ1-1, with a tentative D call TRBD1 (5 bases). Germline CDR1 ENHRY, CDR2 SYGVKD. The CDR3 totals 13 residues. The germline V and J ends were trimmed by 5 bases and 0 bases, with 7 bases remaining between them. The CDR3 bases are TGTGCCATCAGTCAGGGACTGAACACTGAAGCTTTCTTT. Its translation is CAISQGLNTEAFF.

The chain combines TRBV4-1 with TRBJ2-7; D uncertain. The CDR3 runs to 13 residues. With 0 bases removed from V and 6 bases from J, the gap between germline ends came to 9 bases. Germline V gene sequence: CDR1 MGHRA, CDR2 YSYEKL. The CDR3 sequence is CASSQDVRTEQYV. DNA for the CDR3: TGCGCCAGCAGCCAAGATGTACGGACCGAGCAGTACGTC.

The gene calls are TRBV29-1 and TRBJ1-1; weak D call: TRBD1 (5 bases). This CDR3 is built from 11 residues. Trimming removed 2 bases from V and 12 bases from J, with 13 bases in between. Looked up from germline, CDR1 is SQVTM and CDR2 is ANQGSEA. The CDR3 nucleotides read TGCAGCGTTGAATGGGGCAGGATACCTTTCTTT. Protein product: CSVEWGRIPFF.

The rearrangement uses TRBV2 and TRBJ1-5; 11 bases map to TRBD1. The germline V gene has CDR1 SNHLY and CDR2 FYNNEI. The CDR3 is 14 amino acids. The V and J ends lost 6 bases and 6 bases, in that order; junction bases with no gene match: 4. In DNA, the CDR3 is TGTGCCAGCAGCTGGACAGGGGGCCGTCAGCCCCAGCATTTT. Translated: CASSWTGGRQPQHF.

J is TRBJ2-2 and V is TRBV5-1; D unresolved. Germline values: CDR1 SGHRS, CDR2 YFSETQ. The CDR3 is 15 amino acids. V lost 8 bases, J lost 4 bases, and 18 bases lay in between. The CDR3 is CASSSLSFGTGELFF. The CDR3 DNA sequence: TGCGCCAGTTCGTCCTTATCCTTTGGCACCGGGGAGCTGTTTTTT.

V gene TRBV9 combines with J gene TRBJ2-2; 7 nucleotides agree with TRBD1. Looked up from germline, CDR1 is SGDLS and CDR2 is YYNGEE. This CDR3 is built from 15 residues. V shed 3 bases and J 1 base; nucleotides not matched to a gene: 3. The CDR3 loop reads CASSERTGNTGELFF. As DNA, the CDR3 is TGTGCCAGCAGCGAACGGACAGGGAACACCGGGGAGCTGTTTTTT.

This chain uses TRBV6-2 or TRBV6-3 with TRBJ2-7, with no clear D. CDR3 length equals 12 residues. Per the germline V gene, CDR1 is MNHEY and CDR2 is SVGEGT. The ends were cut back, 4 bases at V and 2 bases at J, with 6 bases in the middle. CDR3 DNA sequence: TGTGCCAGCAGTTCCCGTACCTACGAGCAGTACTTC. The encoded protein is CASSSRTYEQYF.

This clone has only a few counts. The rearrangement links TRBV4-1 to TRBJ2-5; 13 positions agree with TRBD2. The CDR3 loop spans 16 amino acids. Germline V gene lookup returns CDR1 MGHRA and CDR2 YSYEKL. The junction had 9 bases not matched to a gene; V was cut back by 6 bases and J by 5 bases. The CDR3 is CASSNYGTSGAETQYF. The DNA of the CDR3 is TGCGCCAGCAGTAACTATGGGACTAGCGGGGCGGAGACCCAGTACTTC.

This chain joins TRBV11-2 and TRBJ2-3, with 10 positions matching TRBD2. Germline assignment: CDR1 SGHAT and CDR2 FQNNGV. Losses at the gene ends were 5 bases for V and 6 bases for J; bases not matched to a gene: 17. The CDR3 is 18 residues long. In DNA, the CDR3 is TGTGCCAGCAGCAGAAGTCGACTAGCGGGTCCTTGGTGGGATACGCAGTATTTT. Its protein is CASSRSRLAGPWWDTQYF.

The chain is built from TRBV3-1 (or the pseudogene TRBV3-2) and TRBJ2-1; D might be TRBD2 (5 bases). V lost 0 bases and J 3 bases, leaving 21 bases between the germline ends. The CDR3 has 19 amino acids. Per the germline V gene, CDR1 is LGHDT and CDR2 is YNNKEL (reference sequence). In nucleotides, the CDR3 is TGTGCCAGCAGCCAAGATCGGGAAGTGGTTGGAGCGTTCTACAATGAGCAGTTCTTC. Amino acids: CASSQDREVVGAFYNEQFF.

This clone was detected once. CDR3 nucleotide sequence: TGTGCCAGCAGCTCCAGGGGTCAACTGAACACTGAAGCTTTCTTT. Translating it yields CASSSRGQLNTEAFF. The rearrangement uses TRBV5-8 and TRBJ1-1; maybe TRBD1 (6 bases). Deletions cut 3 bases from V and 0 bases from J, with 12 bases between. The CDR3 sequence is 15 residues long. From germline, CDR1 is SGHTS and CDR2 YDEGEE.

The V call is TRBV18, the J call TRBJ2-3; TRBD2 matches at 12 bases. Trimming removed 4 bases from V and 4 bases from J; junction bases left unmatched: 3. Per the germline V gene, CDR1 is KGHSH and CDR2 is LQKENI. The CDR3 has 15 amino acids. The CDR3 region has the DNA TGTGCCAGCTCACTGCTAGCGGGGGGGCCAGATACGCAGTATTTT. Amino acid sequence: CASSLLAGGPDTQYF.

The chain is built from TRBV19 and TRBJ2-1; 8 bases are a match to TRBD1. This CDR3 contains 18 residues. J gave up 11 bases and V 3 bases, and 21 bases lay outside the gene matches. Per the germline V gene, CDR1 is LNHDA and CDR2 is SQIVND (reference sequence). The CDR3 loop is CASSISRGQAWSSQKQFF. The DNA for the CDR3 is TGTGCCAGTAGTATCTCCAGGGGGCAAGCCTGGTCGTCCCAAAAGCAGTTCTTC.

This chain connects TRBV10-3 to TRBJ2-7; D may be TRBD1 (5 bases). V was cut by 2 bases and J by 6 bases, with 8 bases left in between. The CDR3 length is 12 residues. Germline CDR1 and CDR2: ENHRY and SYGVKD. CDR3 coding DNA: TGTGCCATCAGTGAGGGGGCTCGCGAGCAGTACGTC. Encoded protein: CAISEGAREQYV.

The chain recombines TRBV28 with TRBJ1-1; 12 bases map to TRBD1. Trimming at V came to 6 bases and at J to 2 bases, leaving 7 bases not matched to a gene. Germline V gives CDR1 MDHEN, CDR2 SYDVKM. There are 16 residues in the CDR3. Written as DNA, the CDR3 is TGTGCCAGCAGGCTAACGGGACAGGGGGCCAACACTGAAGCTTTCTTT. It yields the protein CASRLTGQGANTEAFF.

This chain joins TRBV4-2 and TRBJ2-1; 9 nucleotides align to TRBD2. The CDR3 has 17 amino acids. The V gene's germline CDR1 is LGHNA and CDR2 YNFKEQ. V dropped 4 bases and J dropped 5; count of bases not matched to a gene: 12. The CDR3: CASSRVISGGPNNEQFF. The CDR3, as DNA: TGTGCCAGCAGCCGCGTTATTAGCGGGGGCCCGAACAATGAGCAGTTCTTC.

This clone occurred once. The CDR3 loop reads CASRENSPLHF. Written as DNA, the CDR3 is TGCGCCAGCAGGGAGAATTCACCCCTCCACTTT. The chain combines TRBV10-2 with TRBJ1-6; unclear D gene. Germline loops: CDR1 WSHSY, CDR2 SAAADI. Trimming removed 6 bases at V and 7 bases at J, with 4 bases between. This CDR3 has 11 residues.

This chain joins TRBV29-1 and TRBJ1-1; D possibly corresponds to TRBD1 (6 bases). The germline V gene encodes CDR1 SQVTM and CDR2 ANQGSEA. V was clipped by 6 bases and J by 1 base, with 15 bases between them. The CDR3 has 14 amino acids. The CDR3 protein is CSVVGRQANTEAFF. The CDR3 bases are TGCAGCGTGGTCGGTAGACAGGCGAACACTGAAGCTTTCTTT.

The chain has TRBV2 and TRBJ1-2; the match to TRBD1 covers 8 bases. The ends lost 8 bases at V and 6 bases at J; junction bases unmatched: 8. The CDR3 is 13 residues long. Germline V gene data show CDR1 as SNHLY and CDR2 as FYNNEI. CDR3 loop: CASSGDRTDGYTF. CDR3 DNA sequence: TGTGCCAGCTCGGGGGACAGGACTGATGGCTACACCTTC.

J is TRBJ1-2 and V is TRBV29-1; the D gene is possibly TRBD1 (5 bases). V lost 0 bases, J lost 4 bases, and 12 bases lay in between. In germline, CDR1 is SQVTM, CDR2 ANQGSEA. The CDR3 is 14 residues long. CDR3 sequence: CSVEDRGAGYGYTF. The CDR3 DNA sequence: TGCAGCGTTGAAGATCGCGGGGCGGGCTATGGCTACACCTTC.

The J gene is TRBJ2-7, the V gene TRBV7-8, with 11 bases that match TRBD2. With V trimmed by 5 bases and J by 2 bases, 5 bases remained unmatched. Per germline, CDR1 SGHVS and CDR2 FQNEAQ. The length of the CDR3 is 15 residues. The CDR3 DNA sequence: TGTGCCAGCAGCCGAGGACTAGCGGGTACCTACGAGCAGTACGTC. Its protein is CASSRGLAGTYEQYV.

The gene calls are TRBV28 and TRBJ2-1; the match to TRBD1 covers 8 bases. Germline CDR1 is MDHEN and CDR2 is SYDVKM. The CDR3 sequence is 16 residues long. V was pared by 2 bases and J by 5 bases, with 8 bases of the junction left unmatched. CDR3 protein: CASSLDSGTGNNEQFF. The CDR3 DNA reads TGTGCCAGCAGTTTAGATTCGGGGACAGGAAACAATGAGCAGTTCTTC.